The 18 T cell receptor beta chains in this list originate from one sample, sequenced in a study of T-cell reconstitution after alpha-beta-depleted transplantation in children. Preparation of the TCRbeta library was carried out with unique molecular identifiers. TCRdb used MiXCR to reprocess the PCR reads, holding one entry per CDR3 protein. The sample lists about 420,000 distinct CDR3 sequences, under 13% seen once, with roughly 5.5% in the top ten. The specimen was PBMCs from the stem cell graft donor, collected from the stem cell graft. The receptors originated from a human donor who donated a stem cell graft to a child with acute myeloid leukemia.

The chain joins TRBV5-1 to TRBJ2-5; D assignment may be TRBD1 or TRBD2 (5 bases each). The germline V and J ends were trimmed by 0 bases and 4 bases, with 10 bases remaining between them. This CDR3 is built from 14 residues. CDR1 SGHRS and CDR2 YFSETQ come from the germline V gene. The CDR3 spells CASSLVPGGETQYF. In DNA form, the CDR3 reads TGCGCCAGCAGCTTGGTCCCTGGGGGAGAGACCCAGTACTTC.

This clonotype has a handful of counts. This chain links TRBV30 with TRBJ2-7; the D is unclear. The V and J ends lost 0 bases and 3 bases respectively, with 9 bases between them. CDR1 is GTSNPN, CDR2 SVGIG, per germline (reference sequence). The CDR3 contains 13 residues. The CDR3 DNA is TGTGCCTGGAGTGTAACAGAAGTCTACGAGCAGTACTTC. This sequence encodes CAWSVTEVYEQYF. The entire variable domain, with the rest obtained from reference TRBV30 and TRBJ2-7, is as follows: SQTIHQWPATLVQPVGSPLSLECTVEGTSNPNLYWYRQAAGRGLQLLFYSVGIGQISSEVPQNLSASRPQDRQFILSSKKLLLSDSGFYLCAWSVTEVYEQYFGPGTRLTVT.

The V gene is TRBV12-5, the J gene TRBJ1-1, with a tentative D call TRBD1 (6 bases). The V end lost 7 bases, the J end lost 5 bases, and 17 bases lay between the germline ends. From germline, CDR1 is LGHNT and CDR2 FRNRAP. The CDR3 is made up of 14 amino acids. CDR3 sequence (DNA): TGTGCTAGTGTTGAGGACAGTGTGGCTACTGAAGCTTTCTTT. Translating it yields CASVEDSVATEAFF.

The CDR3: CSATGGTETQYF. DNA for the CDR3: TGCAGTGCAACAGGGGGCACAGAGACCCAGTACTTC. The chain is built from TRBV20-1 and TRBJ2-5, with TRBD1 identical over 9 bases. CDR1 is DFQATT and CDR2 is SNEGSKA in the germline V gene (reference sequence). The V and J ends lost 6 bases and 4 bases, in that order; junction bases with no gene match: 3. The CDR3 covers 12 residues.

The genes are TRBV5-1 and TRBJ2-7, with 9 positions matching TRBD1. Trimming removed 3 bases from V and 0 bases from J; junction bases left unmatched: 4. This CDR3 contains 15 residues. The germline gives CDR1 SGHRS, CDR2 YFSETQ. CDR3 bases: TGCGCCAGCAGCTCGACAGGGGGGAACTCCTACGAGCAGTACTTC. Translating it yields CASSSTGGNSYEQYF. Full variable domain (rest looked up from reference TRBV5-1 and TRBJ2-7): KAGVTQTPRYLIKTRGQQVTLSCSPISGHRSVSWYQQTPGQGLQFLFEYFSETQRNKGNFPGRFSGRQFSNSRSEMNVSTLELGDSALYLCASSSTGGNSYEQYFGPGTRLTVT.

This clonotype was observed a handful of times. V is TRBV29-1 and J is TRBJ2-3; D perhaps matches TRBD2 (6 bases). With 7 bases removed from V and 2 bases from J, the gap between germline ends came to 13 bases. There are 13 residues in the CDR3. CDR1 is SQVTM, CDR2 ANQGSEA, per germline. CDR3 nucleotides: TGCAGCGCTGGGCGGGAACTCACAGATACGCAGTATTTT. The encoded protein is CSAGRELTDTQYF.

This clonotype was found a few times. This chain links TRBV5-1 with TRBJ2-1; 10 bases fit TRBD1. CDR3 length equals 16 residues. From germline, CDR1 is SGHRS and CDR2 YFSETQ. Germline trimming cut 1 base from V and 6 bases from J; bases unmatched to any gene: 7. CDR3 in amino acids: CASSLQPWTGGNEQFF. CDR3 DNA: TGCGCCAGCAGCTTGCAGCCTTGGACAGGGGGCAATGAGCAGTTCTTC.

This clonotype occurred a few times. The chain carries TRBV7-2 and TRBJ2-7; maybe TRBD2 (6 bases). The V end was cut by 3 bases, the J end by 2 bases, with 11 bases between. Germline V lookup: CDR1 SGHTA, CDR2 FQGNSA. CDR3 size: 14 residues. CDR3 DNA: TGTGCCAGCAGCTTTGGCGGGAACACCTACGAGCAGTACTTC. It translates to CASSFGGNTYEQYF.

This clonotype was detected many times. The chain is built from TRBV6-1 and TRBJ1-2, with D possibly TRBD1 on 6 matching bases. Trimming left V 0 bases short and J 4 bases short, with 9 bases between. The CDR3 spans 14 residues. Germline values: CDR1 MNHNS, CDR2 SASEGT. CDR3 region: CASSEAGGVYGYTF. CDR3 in DNA: TGTGCCAGCAGTGAAGCGGGGGGCGTCTATGGCTACACCTTC.

This clonotype occurred a few times. The genes are TRBV5-6 and TRBJ1-1, with TRBD1 matching 8 bases. Germline V gene data show CDR1 as SGHDT and CDR2 as YYEEEE. V shed 4 bases and J 4 bases; nucleotides not matched to a gene: 3. The CDR3 has 13 residues. The CDR3 sequence is CASSADRGTEAFF. CDR3 in DNA: TGTGCCAGCAGCGCAGACAGGGGCACTGAAGCTTTCTTT. Supplemented by reference TRBV5-6 and TRBJ1-1, the full variable domain reads DAGVTQSPTHLIKTRGQQVTLRCSPKSGHDTVSWYQQALGQGPQFIFQYYEEEERQRGNFPDRFSGHQFPNYSSELNVNALLLGDSALYLCASSADRGTEAFFGQGTRLTVV.

Many counts were recorded for this clonotype. This rearrangement joins TRBV6-5 to TRBJ2-2, with D uncertain. V lost 10 bases and J 0 bases, leaving 12 bases between the germline ends. The germline CDR1 and CDR2 sequences are MNHEY and SVGAGI. This CDR3 contains 14 residues. CDR3 in DNA: TGTGCCACCCGTTTATACCCGAACACCGGGGAGCTGTTTTTT. This sequence encodes CATRLYPNTGELFF.

The chain is built from TRBV30 and TRBJ2-2; D not certain. Germline V CDR1 and CDR2: GTSNPN, SVGIG (reference sequence). V was clipped by 6 bases and J by 1 base, with 12 bases between them. The CDR3 contains 14 residues. The CDR3 loop is CACHVAMNTGELFF. The CDR3 coding sequence is TGTGCCTGCCATGTGGCGATGAACACCGGGGAGCTGTTTTTT.

The chain uses TRBV27 and TRBJ2-1; D is undetermined. This CDR3 spans 11 amino acids. The V and J ends lost 3 bases and 9 bases respectively, with 6 bases between them. The germline V gene has CDR1 MNHEY and CDR2 SMNVEV (reference sequence). The CDR3 sequence: CASSFGFEQFF. The CDR3 DNA follows: TGTGCCAGCAGTTTTGGCTTTGAGCAGTTCTTC.

The chain has TRBV5-1 and TRBJ2-7, with D uncertain. The V end lost 4 bases, the J end lost 3 bases, and 14 bases lay between the germline ends. CDR1 SGHRS and CDR2 YFSETQ come from the germline V gene. This CDR3 has 14 amino acids. CDR3 region: CASSLGRADYEQYV. CDR3 nucleotide sequence: TGCGCCAGCAGCCTAGGACGGGCAGACTACGAGCAGTACGTC.

This clonotype was seen at least ten times. CDR3 amino acids: CASNDRGFNEQFF. The CDR3 DNA follows: TGTGCCAGCAATGACAGGGGATTCAATGAGCAGTTCTTC. The V gene is TRBV6-1, the J gene TRBJ2-1; TRBD1 agrees at 8 bases. CDR1 and CDR2 from the germline V gene are MNHNS and SASEGT. Trimming cost V 7 bases and J 6 bases; bases outside gene matches: 5. This CDR3 is 13 amino acids long.

This clonotype was observed many times. The junction does not match germline at one end; this may be a read error. This chain joins TRBV14 and TRBJ2-7; the D is unclear. Germline lookup yields CDR1 SGHDN and CDR2 FVKESK. CDR3 length equals 11 residues. The CDR3 region is CASSQAYEQYF. CDR3 bases: TGCGCCAGCAGCCAAGCCTACGAGCAGTACTTC. Variable domain in full (rest from reference TRBV14 and TRBJ2-7): EAGVTQFPSHSVIEKGQTVTLRCDPISGHDNLYWYRRVMGKEIKFLLHFVKESKQDESGMPNNRFLAERTGGTYSTLKVQPAELEDSGVYFCASSQAYEQYFGPGTRLTVT.

In its sample, this clonotype was seen many times. A read error may account for a junction end that differs from germline. The chain carries TRBV12-3 or TRBV12-4 and TRBJ2-5; possible D gene TRBD2, 7 bases. The CDR3 has 11 amino acids. The chain's CDR3 is CASSGGAGMHF. The CDR3 nucleotides read TGTGCCAGCAGTGGGGGGGCAGGGATGCACTTC.

This clonotype has just a few counts. The V call is TRBV5-4, the J call TRBJ1-2, with 8 positions matching TRBD1. Per germline, CDR1 SGHNT and CDR2 YYREEE (reference sequence). J lost 4 bases, V lost 4 bases, and 9 bases had no gene match. CDR3 length equals 15 residues. The CDR3 DNA reads TGTGCCAGCAGCCCACCGCCAGGGGGCAGCTATGGCTACACCTTC. Protein: CASSPPPGGSYGYTF.